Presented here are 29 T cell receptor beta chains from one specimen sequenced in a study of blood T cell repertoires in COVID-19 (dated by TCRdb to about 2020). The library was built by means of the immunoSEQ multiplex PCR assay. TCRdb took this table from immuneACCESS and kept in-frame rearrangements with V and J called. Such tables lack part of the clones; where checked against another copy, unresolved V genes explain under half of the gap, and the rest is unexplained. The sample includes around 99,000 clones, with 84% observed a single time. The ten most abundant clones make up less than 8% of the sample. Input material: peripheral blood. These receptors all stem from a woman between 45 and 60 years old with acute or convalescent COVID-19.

The CDR3 protein is CASLGPGGEKLFF. CDR3 coding DNA: TGTGCCAGCTTGGGCCCGGGAGGTGAAAAACTGTTTTTT. The chain is built from TRBV28 and TRBJ1-4; no clear D gene. The CDR3 totals 13 residues. Per germline, CDR1 MDHEN and CDR2 SYDVKM. V dropped 8 bases and J dropped 7 bases, with 14 bases sitting between them.

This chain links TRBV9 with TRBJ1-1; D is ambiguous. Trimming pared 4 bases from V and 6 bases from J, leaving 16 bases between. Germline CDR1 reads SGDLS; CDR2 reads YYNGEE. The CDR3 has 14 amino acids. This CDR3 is CASSPQRLSAEAFF. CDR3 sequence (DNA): TGTGCCAGCAGCCCCCAGCGCCTCAGCGCTGAAGCTTTCTTT. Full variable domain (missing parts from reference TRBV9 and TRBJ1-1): DSGVTQTPKHLITATGQRVTLRCSPRSGDLSVYWYQQSLDQGLQFLIQYYNGEERAKGNILERFSAQQFPDLHSELNLSSLELGDSALYFCASSPQRLSAEAFFGQGTRLTVV.

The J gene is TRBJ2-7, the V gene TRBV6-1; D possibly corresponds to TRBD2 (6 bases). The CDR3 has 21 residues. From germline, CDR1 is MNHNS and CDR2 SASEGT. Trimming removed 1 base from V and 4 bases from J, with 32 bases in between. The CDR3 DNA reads TGTGCCAGCAGTGAAGTGGGGGGAAAAGGGACCTTTCACCCGAGGAGGTACGAGCAGTACTTC. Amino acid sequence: CASSEVGGKGTFHPRRYEQYF.

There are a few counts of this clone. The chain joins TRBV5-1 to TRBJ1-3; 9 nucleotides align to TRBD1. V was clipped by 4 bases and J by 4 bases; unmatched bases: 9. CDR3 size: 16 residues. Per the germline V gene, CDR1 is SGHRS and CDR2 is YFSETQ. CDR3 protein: CASSKRTGVEGNTIYF. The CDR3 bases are TGCGCCAGCAGCAAGAGGACAGGGGTAGAAGGAAACACCATATATTTT.

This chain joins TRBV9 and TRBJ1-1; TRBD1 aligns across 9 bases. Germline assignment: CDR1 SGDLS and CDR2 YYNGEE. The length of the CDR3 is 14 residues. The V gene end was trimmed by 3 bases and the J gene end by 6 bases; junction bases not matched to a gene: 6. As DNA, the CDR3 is TGTGCCAGCAGCGCGACAGGGGGTGGTGCTGAAGCTTTCTTT. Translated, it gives CASSATGGGAEAFF.

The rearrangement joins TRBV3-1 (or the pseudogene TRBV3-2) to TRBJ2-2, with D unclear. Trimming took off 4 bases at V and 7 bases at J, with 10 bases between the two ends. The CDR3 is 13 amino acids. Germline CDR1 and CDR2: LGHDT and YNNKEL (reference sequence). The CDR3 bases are TGTGCCAGCAGCCTGCTTGGCCTCGGGGAGCTGTTTTTT. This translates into CASSLLGLGELFF.

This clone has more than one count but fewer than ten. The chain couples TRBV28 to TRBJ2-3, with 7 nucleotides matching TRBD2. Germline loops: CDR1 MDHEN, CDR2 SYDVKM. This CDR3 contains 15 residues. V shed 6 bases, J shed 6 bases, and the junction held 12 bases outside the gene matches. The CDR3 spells CASSVRGTIADTQYF. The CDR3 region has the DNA TGTGCCAGCAGCGTCCGAGGGACTATAGCCGATACGCAGTATTTT.

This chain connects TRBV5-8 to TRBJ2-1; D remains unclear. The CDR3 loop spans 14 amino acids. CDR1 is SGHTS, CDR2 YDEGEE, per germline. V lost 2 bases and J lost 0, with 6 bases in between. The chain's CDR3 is CASSFRSSYNEQFF. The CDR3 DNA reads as TGTGCCAGCAGCTTTCGGAGCTCCTACAATGAGCAGTTCTTC.

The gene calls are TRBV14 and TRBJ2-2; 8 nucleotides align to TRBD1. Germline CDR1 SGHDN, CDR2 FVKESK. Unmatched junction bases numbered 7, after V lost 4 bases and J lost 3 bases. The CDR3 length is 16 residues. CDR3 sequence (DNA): TGTGCCAGCAGCCGCCTGGGACAGGTGTACACCGGGGAGCTGTTTTTT. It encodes CASSRLGQVYTGELFF.

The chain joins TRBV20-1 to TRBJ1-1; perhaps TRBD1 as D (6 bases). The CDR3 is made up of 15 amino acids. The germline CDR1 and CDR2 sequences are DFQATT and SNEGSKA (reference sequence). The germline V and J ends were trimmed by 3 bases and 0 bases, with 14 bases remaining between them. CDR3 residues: CSASIPGGLNTEAFF. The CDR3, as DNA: TGCAGTGCTAGTATACCCGGGGGGCTGAACACTGAAGCTTTCTTT.

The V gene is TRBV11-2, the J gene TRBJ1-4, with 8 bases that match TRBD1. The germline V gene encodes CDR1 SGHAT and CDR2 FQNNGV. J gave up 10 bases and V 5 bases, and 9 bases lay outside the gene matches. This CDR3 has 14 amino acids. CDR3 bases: TGTGCCAGCAGCCCAGGGACAGGAACGGGAAAACTGTTTTTT. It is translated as CASSPGTGTGKLFF.

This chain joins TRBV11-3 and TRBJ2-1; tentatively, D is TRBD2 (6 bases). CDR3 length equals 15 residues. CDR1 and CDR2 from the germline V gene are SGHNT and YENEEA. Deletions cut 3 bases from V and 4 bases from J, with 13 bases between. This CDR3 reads CASSLVPGGYNEQFF. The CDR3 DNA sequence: TGTGCCAGCAGCTTGGTGCCCGGGGGTTACAATGAGCAGTTCTTC.

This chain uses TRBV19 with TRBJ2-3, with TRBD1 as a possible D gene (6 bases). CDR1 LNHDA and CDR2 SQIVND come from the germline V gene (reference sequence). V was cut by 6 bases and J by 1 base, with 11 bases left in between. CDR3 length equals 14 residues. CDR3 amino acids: CASSQQGGTDTQYF. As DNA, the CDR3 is TGTGCCAGTAGCCAACAGGGAGGCACAGATACGCAGTATTTT.

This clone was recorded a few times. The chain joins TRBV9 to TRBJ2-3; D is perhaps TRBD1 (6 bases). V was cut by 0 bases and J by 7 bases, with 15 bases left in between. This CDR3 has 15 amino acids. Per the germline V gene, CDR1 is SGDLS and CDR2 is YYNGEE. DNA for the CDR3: TGTGCCAGCAGCGTAGGGGGGCTAGGGCAGCATACGCAGTATTTT. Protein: CASSVGGLGQHTQYF.

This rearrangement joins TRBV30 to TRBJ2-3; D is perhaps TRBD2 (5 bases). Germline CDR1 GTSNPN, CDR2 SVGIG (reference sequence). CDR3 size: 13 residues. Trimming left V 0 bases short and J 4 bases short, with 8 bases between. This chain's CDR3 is CAWSVDYSDTQYF. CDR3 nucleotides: TGTGCCTGGAGTGTTGACTACTCAGATACGCAGTATTTT.

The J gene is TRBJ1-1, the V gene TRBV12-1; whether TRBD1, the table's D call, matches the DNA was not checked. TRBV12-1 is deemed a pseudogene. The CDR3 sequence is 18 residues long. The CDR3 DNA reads TGTGCCAGCAGCTTTGGGGTGTCTTTATTAGGGGTGAACACTGAAGCTTTCTTT. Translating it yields CASSFGVSLLGVNTEAFF.

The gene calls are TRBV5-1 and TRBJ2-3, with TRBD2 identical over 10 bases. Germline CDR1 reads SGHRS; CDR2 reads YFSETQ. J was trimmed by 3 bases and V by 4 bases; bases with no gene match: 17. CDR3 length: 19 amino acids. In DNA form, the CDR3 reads TGCGCCAGCAGCCCCCCTCGGTTAAGCGGGGGGGCCACAACAGATACGCAGTATTTT. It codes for CASSPPRLSGGATTDTQYF.

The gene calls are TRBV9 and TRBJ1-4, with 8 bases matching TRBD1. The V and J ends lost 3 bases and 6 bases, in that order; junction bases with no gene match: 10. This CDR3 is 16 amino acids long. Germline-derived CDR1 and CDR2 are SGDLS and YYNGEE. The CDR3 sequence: CASSGYGTGGDEKLFF. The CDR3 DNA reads TGTGCCAGCAGCGGATACGGGACAGGCGGGGATGAAAAACTGTTTTTT. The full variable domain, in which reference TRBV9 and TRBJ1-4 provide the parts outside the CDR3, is DSGVTQTPKHLITATGQRVTLRCSPRSGDLSVYWYQQSLDQGLQFLIQYYNGEERAKGNILERFSAQQFPDLHSELNLSSLELGDSALYFCASSGYGTGGDEKLFFGSGTQLSVL.

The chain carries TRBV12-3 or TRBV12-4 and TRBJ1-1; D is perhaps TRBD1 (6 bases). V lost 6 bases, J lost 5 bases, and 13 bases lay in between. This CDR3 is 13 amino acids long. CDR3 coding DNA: TGTGCCAGCAGGGACCTTACAGGGACTGAAGCTTTCTTT. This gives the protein CASRDLTGTEAFF.

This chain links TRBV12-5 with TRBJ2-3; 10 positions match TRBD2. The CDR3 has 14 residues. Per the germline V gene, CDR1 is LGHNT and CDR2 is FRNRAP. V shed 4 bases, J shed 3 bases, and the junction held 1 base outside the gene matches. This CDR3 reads CASGSGLATDTQYF. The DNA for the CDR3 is TGTGCTAGTGGTTCGGGACTAGCGACAGATACGCAGTATTTT.

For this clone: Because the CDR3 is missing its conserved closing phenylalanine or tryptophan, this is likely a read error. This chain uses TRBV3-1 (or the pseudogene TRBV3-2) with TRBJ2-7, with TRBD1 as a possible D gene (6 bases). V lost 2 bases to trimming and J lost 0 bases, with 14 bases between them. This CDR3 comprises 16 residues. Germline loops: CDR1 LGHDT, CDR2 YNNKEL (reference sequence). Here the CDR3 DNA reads TGTGCCAGCAGCCAATACGACAGGACCTCCTCCTACGAGCAGTACCTC. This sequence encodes CASSQYDRTSSYEQYL.

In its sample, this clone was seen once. Here the CDR3 DNA reads TGCGCCAGCAGCTTACCAGGGATGAATGAGCAGTTCTTC. This codes for CASSLPGMNEQFF. V and J are TRBV5-1 and TRBJ2-1, with a possible D match to TRBD1 (5 bases). The germline V gene encodes CDR1 SGHRS and CDR2 YFSETQ. The CDR3 extends over 13 amino acids. V gave up 2 bases and J gave up 7 bases, with 10 bases separating them.

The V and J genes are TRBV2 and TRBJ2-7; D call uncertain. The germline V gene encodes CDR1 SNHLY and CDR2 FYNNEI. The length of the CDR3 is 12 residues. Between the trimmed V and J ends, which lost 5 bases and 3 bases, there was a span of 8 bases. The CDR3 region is CASSPNGYEQYF. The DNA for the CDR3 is TGTGCCAGCAGTCCTAACGGCTACGAGCAGTACTTC.

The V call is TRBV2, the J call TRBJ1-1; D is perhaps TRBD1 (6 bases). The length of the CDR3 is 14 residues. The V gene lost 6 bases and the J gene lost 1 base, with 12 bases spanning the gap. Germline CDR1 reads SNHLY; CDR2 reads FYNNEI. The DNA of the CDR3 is TGTGCCAGCAGCGTTACAGGGACGAACACTGAAGCTTTCTTT. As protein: CASSVTGTNTEAFF. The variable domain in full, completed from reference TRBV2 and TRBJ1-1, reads EPEVTQTPSHQVTQMGQEVILRCVPISNHLYFYWYRQILGQKVEFLVSFYNNEISEKSEIFDDQFSVERPDGSNFTLKIRSTKLEDSAMYFCASSVTGTNTEAFFGQGTRLTVV.

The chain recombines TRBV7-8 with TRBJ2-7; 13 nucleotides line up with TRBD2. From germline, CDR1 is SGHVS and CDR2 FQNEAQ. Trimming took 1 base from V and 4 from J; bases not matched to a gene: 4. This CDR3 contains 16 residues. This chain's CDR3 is CASSLGTSGGFYEQYF. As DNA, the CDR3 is TGTGCCAGCAGCTTAGGGACTAGCGGGGGCTTTTACGAGCAGTACTTC.

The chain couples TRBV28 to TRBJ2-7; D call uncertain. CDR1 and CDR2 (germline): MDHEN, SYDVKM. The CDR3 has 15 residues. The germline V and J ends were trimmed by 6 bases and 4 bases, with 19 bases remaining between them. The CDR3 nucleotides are TGTGCCAGCAGCCCCCCTAAGAGCGCTGGATACGAGCAGTACTTC. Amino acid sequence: CASSPPKSAGYEQYF.

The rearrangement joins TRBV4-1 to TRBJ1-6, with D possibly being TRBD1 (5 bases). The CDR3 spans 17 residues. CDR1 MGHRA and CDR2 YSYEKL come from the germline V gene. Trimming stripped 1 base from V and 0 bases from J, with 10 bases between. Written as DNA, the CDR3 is TGCGCCAGCAGCCAAGGTGAAGGGGACTCCTATAATTCACCCCTCCACTTT. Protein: CASSQGEGDSYNSPLHF.

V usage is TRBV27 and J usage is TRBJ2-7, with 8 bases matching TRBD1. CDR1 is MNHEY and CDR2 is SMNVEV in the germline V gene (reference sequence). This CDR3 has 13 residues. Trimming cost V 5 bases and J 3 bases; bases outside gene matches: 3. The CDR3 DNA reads TGTGCCAGCAGTCCGGGACAGGACTACGAGCAGTACTTC. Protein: CASSPGQDYEQYF.

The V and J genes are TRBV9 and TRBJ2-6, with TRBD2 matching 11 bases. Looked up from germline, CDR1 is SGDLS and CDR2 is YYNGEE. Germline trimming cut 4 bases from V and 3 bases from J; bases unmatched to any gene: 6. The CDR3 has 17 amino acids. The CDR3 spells CASSTTSGVHGANVLTF. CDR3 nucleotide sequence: TGTGCCAGCAGCACGACTAGCGGGGTCCATGGGGCCAACGTCCTGACTTTC.